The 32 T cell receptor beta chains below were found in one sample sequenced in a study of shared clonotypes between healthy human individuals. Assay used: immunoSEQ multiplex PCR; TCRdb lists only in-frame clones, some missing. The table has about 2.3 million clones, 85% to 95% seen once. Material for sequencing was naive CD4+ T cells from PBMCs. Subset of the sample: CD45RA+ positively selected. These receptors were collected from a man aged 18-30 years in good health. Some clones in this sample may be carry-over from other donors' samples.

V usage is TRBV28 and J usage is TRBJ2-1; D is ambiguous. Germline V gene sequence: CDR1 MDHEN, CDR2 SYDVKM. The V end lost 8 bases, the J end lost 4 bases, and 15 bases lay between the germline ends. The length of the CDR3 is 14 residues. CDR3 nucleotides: TGTGCCAGCTACGGGTCAAAGCCTTACAATGAGCAGTTCTTC. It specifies CASYGSKPYNEQFF.

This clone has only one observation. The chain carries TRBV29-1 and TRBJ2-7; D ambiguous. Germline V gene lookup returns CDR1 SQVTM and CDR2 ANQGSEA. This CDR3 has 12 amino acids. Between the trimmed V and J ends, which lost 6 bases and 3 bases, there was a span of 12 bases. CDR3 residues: CSVLGSNYEQYF. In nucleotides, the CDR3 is TGCAGCGTCCTCGGGTCCAACTACGAGCAGTACTTC.

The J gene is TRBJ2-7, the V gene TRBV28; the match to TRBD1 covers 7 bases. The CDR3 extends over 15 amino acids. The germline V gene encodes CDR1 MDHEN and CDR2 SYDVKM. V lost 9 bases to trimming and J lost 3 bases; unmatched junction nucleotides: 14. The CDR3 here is CASNGPGQANYEQYF. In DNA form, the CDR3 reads TGTGCCAGTAATGGGCCCGGACAGGCGAACTACGAGCAGTACTTC.

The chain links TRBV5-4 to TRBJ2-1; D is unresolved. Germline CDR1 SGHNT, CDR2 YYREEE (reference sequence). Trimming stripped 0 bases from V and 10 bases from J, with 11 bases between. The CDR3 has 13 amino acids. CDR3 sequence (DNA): TGTGCCAGCAGCTTGGAAGGCGCACGAGAGCAGTTCTTC. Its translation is CASSLEGAREQFF.

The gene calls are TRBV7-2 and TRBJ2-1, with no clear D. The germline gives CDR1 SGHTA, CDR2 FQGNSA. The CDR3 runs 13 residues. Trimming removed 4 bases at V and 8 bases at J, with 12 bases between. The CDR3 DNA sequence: TGTGCCAGCAGCTCCGCACATGGGGATGAGCAGTTCTTC. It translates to CASSSAHGDEQFF.

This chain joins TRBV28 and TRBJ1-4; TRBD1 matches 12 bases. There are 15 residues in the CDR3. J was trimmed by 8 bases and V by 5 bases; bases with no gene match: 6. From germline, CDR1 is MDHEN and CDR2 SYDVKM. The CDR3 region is CASSPSGQGAEKLFF. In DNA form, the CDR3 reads TGTGCCAGCAGTCCATCGGGACAGGGGGCCGAAAAACTGTTTTTT.

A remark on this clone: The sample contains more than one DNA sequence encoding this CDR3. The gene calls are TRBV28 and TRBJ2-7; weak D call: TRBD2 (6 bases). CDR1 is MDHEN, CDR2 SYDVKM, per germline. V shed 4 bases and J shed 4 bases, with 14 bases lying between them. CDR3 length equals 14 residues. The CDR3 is CASSSPGTAYEQYF. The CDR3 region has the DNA TGTGCCAGCAGTTCCCCCGGGACTGCATACGAGCAGTACTTC.

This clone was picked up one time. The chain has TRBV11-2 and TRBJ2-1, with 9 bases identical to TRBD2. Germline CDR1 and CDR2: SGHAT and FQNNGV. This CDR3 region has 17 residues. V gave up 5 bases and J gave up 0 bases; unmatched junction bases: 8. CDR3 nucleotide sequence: TGTGCCAGCAGCGTCGGGGGTAGCGGGAGCTCCTACAATGAGCAGTTCTTC. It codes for CASSVGGSGSSYNEQFF.

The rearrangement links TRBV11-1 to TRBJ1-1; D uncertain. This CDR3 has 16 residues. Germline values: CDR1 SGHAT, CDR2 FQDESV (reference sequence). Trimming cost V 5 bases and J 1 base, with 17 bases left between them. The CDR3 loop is CASSPRPLGTNTEAFF. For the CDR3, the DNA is TGTGCCAGCAGCCCGCGACCCCTGGGCACGAACACTGAAGCTTTCTTT.

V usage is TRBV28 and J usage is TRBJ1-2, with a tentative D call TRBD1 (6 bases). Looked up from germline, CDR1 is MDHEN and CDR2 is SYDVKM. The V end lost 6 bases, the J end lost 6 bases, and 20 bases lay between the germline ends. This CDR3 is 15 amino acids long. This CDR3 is CASSRTGTGPHGYTF. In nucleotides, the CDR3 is TGTGCCAGCAGCCGGACCGGAACAGGGCCGCATGGCTACACCTTC.

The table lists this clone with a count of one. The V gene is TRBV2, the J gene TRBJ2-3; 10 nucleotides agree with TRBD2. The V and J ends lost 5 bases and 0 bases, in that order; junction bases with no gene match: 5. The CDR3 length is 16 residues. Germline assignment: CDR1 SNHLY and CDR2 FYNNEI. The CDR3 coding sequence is TGTGCCAGCAGTAGCGGGGGGGGTCCTAGCACAGATACGCAGTATTTT. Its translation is CASSSGGGPSTDTQYF.

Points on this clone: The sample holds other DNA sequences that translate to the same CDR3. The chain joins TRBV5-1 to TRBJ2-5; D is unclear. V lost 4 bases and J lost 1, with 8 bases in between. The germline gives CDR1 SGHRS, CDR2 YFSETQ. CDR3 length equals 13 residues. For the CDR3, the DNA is TGCGCCAGCAGCCCGCTCTCCCAAGAGACCCAGTACTTC. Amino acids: CASSPLSQETQYF.

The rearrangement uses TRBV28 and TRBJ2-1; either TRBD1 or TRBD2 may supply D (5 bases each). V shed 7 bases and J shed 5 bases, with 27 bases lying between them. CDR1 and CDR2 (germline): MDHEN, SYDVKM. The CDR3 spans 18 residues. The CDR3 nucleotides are TGTGCCAGCACCGAGGGGCAGGCGGTGTTGGGCTTTGACAATGAGCAGTTCTTC. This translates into CASTEGQAVLGFDNEQFF.

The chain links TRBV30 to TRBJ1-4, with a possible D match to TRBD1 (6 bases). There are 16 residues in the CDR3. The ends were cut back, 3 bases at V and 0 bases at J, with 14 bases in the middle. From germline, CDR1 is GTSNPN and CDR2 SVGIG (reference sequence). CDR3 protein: CAWRPTGFATNEKLFF. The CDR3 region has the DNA TGTGCCTGGAGACCTACAGGGTTTGCAACTAATGAAAAACTGTTTTTT. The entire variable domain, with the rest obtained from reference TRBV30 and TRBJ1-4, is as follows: SQTIHQWPATLVQPVGSPLSLECTVEGTSNPNLYWYRQAAGRGLQLLFYSVGIGQISSEVPQNLSASRPQDRQFILSSKKLLLSDSGFYLCAWRPTGFATNEKLFFGSGTQLSVL.

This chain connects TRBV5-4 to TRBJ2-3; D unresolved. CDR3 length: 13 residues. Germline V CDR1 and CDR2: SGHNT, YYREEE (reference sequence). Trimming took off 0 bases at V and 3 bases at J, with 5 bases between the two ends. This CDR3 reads CASSLVETDTQYF. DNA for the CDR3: TGTGCCAGCAGCTTGGTTGAAACAGATACGCAGTATTTT.

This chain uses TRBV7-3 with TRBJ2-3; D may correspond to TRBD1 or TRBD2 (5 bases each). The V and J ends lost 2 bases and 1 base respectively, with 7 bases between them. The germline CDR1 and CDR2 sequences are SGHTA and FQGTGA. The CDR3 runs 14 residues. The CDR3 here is CASSLEGRTDTQYF. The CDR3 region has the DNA TGTGCCAGCAGCTTAGAGGGACGCACAGATACGCAGTATTTT. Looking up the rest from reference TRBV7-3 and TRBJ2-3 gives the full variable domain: GAGVSQTPSNKVTEKGKYVELRCDPISGHTALYWYRQSLGQGPEFLIYFQGTGAADDSGLPNDRFFAVRPEGSVSTLKIQRTERGDSAVYLCASSLEGRTDTQYFGPGTRLTVL.

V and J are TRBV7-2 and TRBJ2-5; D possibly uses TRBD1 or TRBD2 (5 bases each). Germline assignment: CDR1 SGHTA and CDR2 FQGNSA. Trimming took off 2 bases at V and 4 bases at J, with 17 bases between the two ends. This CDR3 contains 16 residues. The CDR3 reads CASSLFWDQRRETQYF. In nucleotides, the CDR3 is TGTGCCAGCAGCTTATTTTGGGACCAACGGCGAGAGACCCAGTACTTC.

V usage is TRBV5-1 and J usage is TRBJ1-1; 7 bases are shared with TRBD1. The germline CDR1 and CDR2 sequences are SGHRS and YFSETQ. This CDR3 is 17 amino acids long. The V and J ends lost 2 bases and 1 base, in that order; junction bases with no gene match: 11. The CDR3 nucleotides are TGCGCCAGCAGCTTTCGCCCGGGACAGAACGAGAACACTGAAGCTTTCTTT. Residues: CASSFRPGQNENTEAFF.

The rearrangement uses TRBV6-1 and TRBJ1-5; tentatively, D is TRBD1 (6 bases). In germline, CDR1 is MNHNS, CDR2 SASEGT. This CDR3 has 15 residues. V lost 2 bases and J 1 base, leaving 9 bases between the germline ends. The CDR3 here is CASSEKGVSNQPQHF. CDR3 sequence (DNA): TGTGCCAGCAGTGAAAAGGGGGTCAGCAATCAGCCCCAGCATTTT.

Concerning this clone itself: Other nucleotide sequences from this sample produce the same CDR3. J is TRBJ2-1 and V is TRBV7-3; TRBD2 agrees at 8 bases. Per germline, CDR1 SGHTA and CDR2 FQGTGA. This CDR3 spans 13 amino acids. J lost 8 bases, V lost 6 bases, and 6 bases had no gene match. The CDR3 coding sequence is TGTGCCAGCAGTCTCCTAGCGGGCTATGAGCAGTTCTTC. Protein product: CASSLLAGYEQFF. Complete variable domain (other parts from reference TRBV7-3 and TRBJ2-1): GAGVSQTPSNKVTEKGKYVELRCDPISGHTALYWYRQSLGQGPEFLIYFQGTGAADDSGLPNDRFFAVRPEGSVSTLKIQRTERGDSAVYLCASSLLAGYEQFFGPGTRLTVL.

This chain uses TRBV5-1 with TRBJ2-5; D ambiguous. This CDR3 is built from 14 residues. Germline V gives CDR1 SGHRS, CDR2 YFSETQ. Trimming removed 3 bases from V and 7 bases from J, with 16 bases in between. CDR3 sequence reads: CASSSATRRGTQYF. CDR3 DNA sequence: TGCGCCAGCAGCTCGGCGACCCGCCGTGGGACCCAGTACTTC.

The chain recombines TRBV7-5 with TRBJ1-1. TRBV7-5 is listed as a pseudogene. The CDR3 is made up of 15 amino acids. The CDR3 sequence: CVRSLYGTWCTEAFF. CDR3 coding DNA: TGTGTCAGAAGCTTATATGGGACTTGGTGCACTGAAGCTTTCTTT.

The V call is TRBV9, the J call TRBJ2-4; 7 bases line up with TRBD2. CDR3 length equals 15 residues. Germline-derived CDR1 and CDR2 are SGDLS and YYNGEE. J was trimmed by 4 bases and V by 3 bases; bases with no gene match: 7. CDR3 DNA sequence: TGTGCCAGCAGCGGATCCGGGACTACGAAAAACATTCAGTACTTC. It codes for CASSGSGTTKNIQYF.

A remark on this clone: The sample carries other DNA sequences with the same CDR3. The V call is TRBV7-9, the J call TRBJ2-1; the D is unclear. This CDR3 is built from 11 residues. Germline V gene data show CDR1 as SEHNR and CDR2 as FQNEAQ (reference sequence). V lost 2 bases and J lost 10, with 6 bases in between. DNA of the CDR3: TGTGCCAGCAGCTTAATCAACGAGCAGTTCTTC. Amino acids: CASSLINEQFF.

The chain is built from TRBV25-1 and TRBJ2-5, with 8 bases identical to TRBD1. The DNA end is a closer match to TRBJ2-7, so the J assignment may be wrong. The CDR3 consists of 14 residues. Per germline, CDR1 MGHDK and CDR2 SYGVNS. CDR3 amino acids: CASRATGVAYEQYF. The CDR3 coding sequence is TGTGCCAGCAGGGCGACAGGGGTGGCCTACGAGCAGTACTTC.

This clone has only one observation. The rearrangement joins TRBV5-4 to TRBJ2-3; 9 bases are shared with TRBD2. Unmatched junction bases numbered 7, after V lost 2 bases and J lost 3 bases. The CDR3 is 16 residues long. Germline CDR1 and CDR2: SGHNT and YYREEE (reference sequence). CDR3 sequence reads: CASSFALAGATDTQYF. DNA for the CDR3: TGTGCCAGCAGCTTTGCGTTAGCGGGAGCAACAGATACGCAGTATTTT. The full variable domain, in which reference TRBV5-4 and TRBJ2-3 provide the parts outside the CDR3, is ETGVTQSPTHLIKTRGQQVTLRCSSQSGHNTVSWYQQALGQGPQFIFQYYREEENGRGNFPPRFSGLQFPNYSSELNVNALELDDSALYLCASSFALAGATDTQYFGPGTRLTVL.

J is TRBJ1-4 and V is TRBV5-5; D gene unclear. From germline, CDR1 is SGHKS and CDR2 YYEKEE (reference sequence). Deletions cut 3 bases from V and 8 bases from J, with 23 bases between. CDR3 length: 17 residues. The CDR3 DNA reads TGTGCCAGCAGCTCTTCACCCGTCGACATCTATAGGGAAAAACTGTTTTTT. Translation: CASSSSPVDIYREKLFF.

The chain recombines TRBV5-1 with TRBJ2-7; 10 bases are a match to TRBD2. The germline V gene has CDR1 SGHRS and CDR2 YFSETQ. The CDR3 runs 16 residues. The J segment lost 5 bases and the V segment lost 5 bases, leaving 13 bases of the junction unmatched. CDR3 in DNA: TGCGCCAGCAGTTCTTACGCGCTAGCGGGAGCGAACGAGCAGTACTTC. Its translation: CASSSYALAGANEQYF.

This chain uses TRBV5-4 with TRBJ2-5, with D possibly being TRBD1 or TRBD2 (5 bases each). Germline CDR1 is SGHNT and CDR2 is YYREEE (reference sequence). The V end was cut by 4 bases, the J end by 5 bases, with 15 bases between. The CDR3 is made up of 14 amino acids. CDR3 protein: CASSRDPSSETQYF. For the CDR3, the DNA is TGTGCCAGCAGCAGGGACCCGTCGTCGGAGACCCAGTACTTC. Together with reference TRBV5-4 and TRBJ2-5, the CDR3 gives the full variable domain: ETGVTQSPTHLIKTRGQQVTLRCSSQSGHNTVSWYQQALGQGPQFIFQYYREEENGRGNFPPRFSGLQFPNYSSELNVNALELDDSALYLCASSRDPSSETQYFGPGTRLLVL.

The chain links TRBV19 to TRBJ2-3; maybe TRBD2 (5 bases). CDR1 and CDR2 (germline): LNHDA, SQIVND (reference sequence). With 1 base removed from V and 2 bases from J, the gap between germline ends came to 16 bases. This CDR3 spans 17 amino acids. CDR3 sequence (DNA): TGTGCCAGTAGTATAGCGGTAGCGAACCCGACCACAGATACGCAGTATTTT. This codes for CASSIAVANPTTDTQYF. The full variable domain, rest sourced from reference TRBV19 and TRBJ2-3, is DGGITQSPKYLFRKEGQNVTLSCEQNLNHDAMYWYRQDPGQGLRLIYYSQIVNDFQKGDIAEGYSVSREKKESFPLTVTSAQKNPTAFYLCASSIAVANPTTDTQYFGPGTRLTVL.

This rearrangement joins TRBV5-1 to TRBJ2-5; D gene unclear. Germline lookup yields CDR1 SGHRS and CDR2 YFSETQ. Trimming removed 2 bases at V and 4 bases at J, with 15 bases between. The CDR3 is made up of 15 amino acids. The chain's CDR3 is CASSFSPGGTETQYF. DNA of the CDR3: TGCGCCAGCAGCTTTTCCCCGGGCGGAACAGAGACCCAGTACTTC.

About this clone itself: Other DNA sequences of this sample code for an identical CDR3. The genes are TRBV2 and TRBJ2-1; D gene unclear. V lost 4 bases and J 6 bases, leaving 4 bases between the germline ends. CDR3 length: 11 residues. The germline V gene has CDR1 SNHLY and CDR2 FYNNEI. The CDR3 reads CASSVLNEQFF. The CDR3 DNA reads TGTGCCAGCAGTGTTCTCAATGAGCAGTTCTTC.